The rows below give T cell receptor beta chains drawn from one sample of a study of OX40 agonist ivuxolimab in advanced cancers. Sequencing was performed with immunoSEQ multiplex PCR; in TCRdb, only in-frame clones are kept and a portion is missing. The repertoire consists of 75,000 to 95,000 clones, with approximately 88% occurring once and the leading ten covering less than 12%. The input for sequencing was CD4+ or CD8+ T cells sorted from blood, taken in a trial of the OX40 agonist ivuxolimab. Every receptor here comes from an adult with an advanced solid tumor such as melanoma, head and neck, liver or kidney cancer. The CDR3 runs from the conserved cysteine through the conserved F or W. D genes are given only for firm matches. A row's size may be missing; if present it is once, few, many or a size class.

CDR3 DNA | CDR3 protein | D gene | J gene | V gene | clone size
TGTGCCAGCTTTGAGGGTTTAAGCAATCAGCCCCAGCATTTT | CASFEGLSNQPQHF | - | TRBJ1-5 | TRBV6-5 | -
TGTGCCAGCAGCCAAGCCAGGGGAGGAAACACCATATATTTT | CASSQARGGNTIYF | - | TRBJ1-3 | TRBV14 | -
TGTGCCAGCTCAAGACAGGGTGGAGAGACCCAGTACTTC | CASSRQGGETQYF | TRBD1 | TRBJ2-5 | TRBV18 | -
TGTGCCAGCAGCGTACGAGACGGGAGTTACAATGAGCAGTTCTTC | CASSVRDGSYNEQFF | - | TRBJ2-1 | TRBV9 | -
TGTGCCAGCAGCTTAGATCTAAGCGGGAGTTACGAGCAGTACTTC | CASSLDLSGSYEQYF | TRBD2 | TRBJ2-7 | TRBV11-2 | once
TGTGCCAGCAGCCAAAGTTTGTTAGCAGGGTGGGTAGGCACTGAAGCTTTCTTT | CASSQSLLAGWVGTEAFF | - | TRBJ1-1 | TRBV14 | -
TGTGCCGGCGGTTCTAGCGCTCCGGCCGGGGAGCTGTTTTTT | CAGGSSAPAGELFF | - | TRBJ2-2 | TRBV7-6 | -
TGTGCCAGCAGCCCCAGGGACCACAGAGGGACCCAGTACTTC | CASSPRDHRGTQYF | - | TRBJ2-5 | TRBV13 | -
TGTGCCAGCAGCGGCGACAGGTCAGGGGGCTACACCTTC | CASSGDRSGGYTF | - | TRBJ1-2 | TRBV7-8 | -
TGTGCCAGCAGTTACGCTTTTGGGGTGTCCAAAAACATTCAGTACTTC | CASSYAFGVSKNIQYF | - | TRBJ2-4 | TRBV6-6 | -
TGTGCCAGCAAGCAGGAAGGGACTTCACCCCTCCACTTT | CASKQEGTSPLHF | - | TRBJ1-6 | TRBV28 | -
TGTGCCAGCAGCCAATACCCACAGGGAATTGGGTCACCCCTCCACTTT | CASSQYPQGIGSPLHF | - | TRBJ1-6 | TRBV14 | -
TGCGCCAGCAGCCAGCAGGGGGCGCGGACCGGGGAGCTGTTTTTT | CASSQQGARTGELFF | TRBD1 | TRBJ2-2 | TRBV4-1 | -
TGTGCCAGCTCACCACGGGCCTACGAGCAGTACTTC | CASSPRAYEQYF | - | TRBJ2-7 | TRBV18 | -
TGTGCCAGCAGTTCATACGGTGTTGGAGATACGCAGTATTTT | CASSSYGVGDTQYF | - | TRBJ2-3 | TRBV27 | -
TGCGCCAGCAGCAACGCTCAGTTAAACTATGGCTACACCTTC | CASSNAQLNYGYTF | - | TRBJ1-2 | TRBV5-1 | -
TGTGCCAGCAGCTTGGGGGACATATCCGATTCACCCCTCCACTTT | CASSLGDISDSPLHF | - | TRBJ1-6 | TRBV5-5 | -
TGTGCCCTCTCCACGGACAGGGCTTATGGGGCCAACGTCCTGACTTTC | CALSTDRAYGANVLTF | TRBD1 | TRBJ2-6 | TRBV6-6 | -
TGCGCCAGCAGCTTGGGGACAGGGGGCCTTGTTGGCTACACCTTC | CASSLGTGGLVGYTF | TRBD1 | TRBJ1-2 | TRBV5-1 | few
TGCGCCAGCAGCTCAGGGGGAACCGGGGAGCTGTTTTTT | CASSSGGTGELFF | TRBD1 | TRBJ2-2 | TRBV5-1 | -
TGTGCCAGCAGCTTGGAAGGGGACAGTCTCCGTTTCACATTC | CASSLEGDSLRFTF | TRBD1 | TRBJ1-2 | TRBV5-8 | -
TGCGCCAGCAGCTTGGGTTTACAGGGTACAGATACGCAGTATTTT | CASSLGLQGTDTQYF | - | TRBJ2-3 | TRBV5-1 | -
TGCAGCGTCTGGACAGAGCCTAGCACAGATACGCAGTATTTT | CSVWTEPSTDTQYF | - | TRBJ2-3 | TRBV29-1 | -
TGCGCCAGCAGCTTGTCTAGCGCAGTTACCTACGAGCAGTACTTC | CASSLSSAVTYEQYF | - | TRBJ2-7 | TRBV5-1 | once
TGTGCCAGCAGCTTAGATTCGATTACAGAGCAGTTCTTC | CASSLDSITEQFF | - | TRBJ2-1 | TRBV7-9 | -
TGCGCCAGCAGCCAAGAGATAATGGGAGACTACTCCTACGAGCAGTACTTC | CASSQEIMGDYSYEQYF | - | TRBJ2-7 | TRBV4-1 | -
TGTGCCAGCAGTGTCCTGTCCTACGGGCAGTACTTC | CASSVLSYGQYF | - | TRBJ2-7 | TRBV28 | -
TGTGCCAGCAGCTTATTAACCTACGAGCAGTACTTC | CASSLLTYEQYF | - | TRBJ2-7 | TRBV7-8 | -
TGTGCCAGCAGCCCGGACAGGGGTGGCAATTCACCCCTCCACTTT | CASSPDRGGNSPLHF | TRBD1 | TRBJ1-6 | TRBV5-8 | -
TGTGCCAGCAGTGAAGCCAGGTGGACAGAGTACTTC | CASSEARWTEYF | - | TRBJ2-5 | TRBV2 | once
TGTGCCACCAGCAGAGGGATACTCGGCAATGAGCAGTTCTTC | CATSRGILGNEQFF | - | TRBJ2-1 | TRBV15 | -
TGTGCCAGCAGTGAATGGGCTAATCAGCCCCAGCATTTT | CASSEWANQPQHF | - | TRBJ1-5 | TRBV2 | -
TGTGCCAGTAGTAAGGCGCAGGGCTCCTACGAGCAGTACTTC | CASSKAQGSYEQYF | - | TRBJ2-7 | TRBV19 | once
TGTGCCAGCAGCTCCCAATCGACCACTAACACTGAAGCTTTCTTT | CASSSQSTTNTEAFF | - | TRBJ1-1 | TRBV7-9 | -
TGTGCCAGCAGCCTAAACAATGAGCAGTTCTTC | CASSLNNEQFF | - | TRBJ2-1 | TRBV4-2 | -
TGTGCCAGCAGCACCCGGCTACTGGGACAGGGCGTTTTC | CASSTRLLGQGVF | TRBD1 | TRBJ2-7 | TRBV7-9 | -
TGCGCCAGCAGCTTGGAGAGTTGGGGGGGCATGAACACTGAAGCTTTCTTT | CASSLESWGGMNTEAFF | - | TRBJ1-1 | TRBV5-1 | -
TGCGCCAGCAGCCAAGGCGGTGGGGGTACCCAGCCCCAGCATTTT | CASSQGGGGTQPQHF | - | TRBJ1-5 | TRBV4-1 | -
TGCGCCAGCAGCGCAGGGACGGATTACAATGAGCAGTTCTTC | CASSAGTDYNEQFF | - | TRBJ2-1 | TRBV5-1 | once
TGTGCCAGTAGTCCGCACCCCGGGACAGGGGAGGCTCAGCCCCAGCATTTT | CASSPHPGTGEAQPQHF | TRBD1 | TRBJ1-5 | TRBV19 | -
TGTGCTAGTGGACTAGGTGCCTCCTACAATGAGCAGTTCTTC | CASGLGASYNEQFF | - | TRBJ2-1 | TRBV12-5 | -
TGTGCCAGTAAGGGCCTCCGGACAGGGAACACCGGGGAGCTGTTTTTT | CASKGLRTGNTGELFF | TRBD1 | TRBJ2-2 | TRBV19 | -
TGTGCCAGCAGCCCTAGCGGGACGGACACCTACGAGCAGTACTTC | CASSPSGTDTYEQYF | TRBD2 | TRBJ2-7 | TRBV11-3 | -
TGTGCCAGCAGCCCACGACTGTATAGCTCCTACAATGAGCAGTTCTTC | CASSPRLYSSYNEQFF | - | TRBJ2-1 | TRBV4-2 | -
TGTGCCAGCAGCCCTGAAATGGACTATGGCTACACCTTC | CASSPEMDYGYTF | - | TRBJ1-2 | TRBV7-8 | -
TGTGCCAGTAGGCTAGCGCAAACCTACAATGAGCAGTTCTTC | CASRLAQTYNEQFF | - | TRBJ2-1 | TRBV19 | -
TGTGCCAGCAGCTTGGGCAGCCAAGAGACCCAGTACTTC | CASSLGSQETQYF | - | TRBJ2-5 | TRBV7-3 | -
TGTGCCAGCTCACCAGCAACAGGACATAATGAAAAACTGTTTTTT | CASSPATGHNEKLFF | - | TRBJ1-4 | TRBV18 | once
TGTGCCAGCAGTAGGGACTCCCTGTCGGGTGAGCAGTTCTTC | CASSRDSLSGEQFF | - | TRBJ2-1 | TRBV6-1 | -
TGCGCCAGCAGCTTGGCCGACAGGGAATTGACACCCCTCCACTTT | CASSLADRELTPLHF | TRBD1 | TRBJ1-6 | TRBV5-1 | few
TGTGCCAGCAGCCAAGATATAGGGTACACAGATACGCAGTATTTT | CASSQDIGYTDTQYF | - | TRBJ2-3 | TRBV14 | -